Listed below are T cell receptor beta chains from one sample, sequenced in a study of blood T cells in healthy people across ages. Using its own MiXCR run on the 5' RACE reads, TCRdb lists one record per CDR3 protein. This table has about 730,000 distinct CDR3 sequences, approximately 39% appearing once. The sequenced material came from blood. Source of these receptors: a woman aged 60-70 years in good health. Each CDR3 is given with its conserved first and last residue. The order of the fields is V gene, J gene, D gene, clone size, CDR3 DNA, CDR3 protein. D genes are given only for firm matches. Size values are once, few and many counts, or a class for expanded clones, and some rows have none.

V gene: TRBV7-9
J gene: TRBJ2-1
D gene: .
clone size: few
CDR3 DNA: TGTGCCAGCAGCTGGGGACCTAACAATGAGCAGTTCTTC
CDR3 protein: CASSWGPNNEQFF

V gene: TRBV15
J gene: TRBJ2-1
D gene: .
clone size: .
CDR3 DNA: TGTGCCACCAGCAGAGATCGAGGACTAAACAATGAGCAGTTCTTC
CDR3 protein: CATSRDRGLNNEQFF

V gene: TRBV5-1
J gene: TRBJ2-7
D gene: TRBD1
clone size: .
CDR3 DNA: TGCGCCAGCAGCTTGCTTCTCGGACAGGGGAACAATGAGCAGTACTTC
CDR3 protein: CASSLLLGQGNNEQYF

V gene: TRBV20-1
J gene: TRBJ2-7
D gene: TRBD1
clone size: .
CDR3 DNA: TGCAGTGCCGAAGGACAGGCCTACTACGAGCAGTACTTC
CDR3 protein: CSAEGQAYYEQYF

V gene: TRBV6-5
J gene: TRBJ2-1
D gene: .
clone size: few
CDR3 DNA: TGTGCCAGCAGAAAACAGGTCTACAATGAGCAGTTCTTC
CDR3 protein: CASRKQVYNEQFF

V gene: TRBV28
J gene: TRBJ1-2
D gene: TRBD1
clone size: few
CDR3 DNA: TGTGCCAGCAGTTCTCCGTTAGGAGGGGGCCGTGGCTACACCTTC
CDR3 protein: CASSSPLGGGRGYTF

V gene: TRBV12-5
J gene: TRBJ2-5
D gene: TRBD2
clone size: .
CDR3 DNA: TGTGCTAGTGGTTTGGGTAGCGGGGGGGGACTAGCCCCAGAGACCCAGTACTTC
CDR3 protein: CASGLGSGGGLAPETQYF

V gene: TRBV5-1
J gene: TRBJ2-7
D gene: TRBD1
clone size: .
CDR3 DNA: TGCGCCAGCAGCCCTGCGGGACAGGGAATCGACGAGCAGTACTTC
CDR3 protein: CASSPAGQGIDEQYF

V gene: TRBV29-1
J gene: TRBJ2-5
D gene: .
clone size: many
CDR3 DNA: TGCAGCGTAAAAACAGGGAAAGAGACCCAGTACTTC
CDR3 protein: CSVKTGKETQYF

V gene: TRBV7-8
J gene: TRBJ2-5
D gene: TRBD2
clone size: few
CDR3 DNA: TGTGCCAGCAGCTTACGTAGCGGGAGGGAAGAGACCCAGTACTTC
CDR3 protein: CASSLRSGREETQYF

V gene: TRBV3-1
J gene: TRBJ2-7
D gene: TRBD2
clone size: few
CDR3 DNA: TGTGCCAGCAGCCAAGATTGGCTAGCGGGGGGGAAGGACGAGCAGTACTTC
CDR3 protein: CASSQDWLAGGKDEQYF

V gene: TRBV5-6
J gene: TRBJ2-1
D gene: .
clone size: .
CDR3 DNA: TGTGCCAGCAGCTTGAACTTTGACAATGAGCAGTTCTTC
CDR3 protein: CASSLNFDNEQFF

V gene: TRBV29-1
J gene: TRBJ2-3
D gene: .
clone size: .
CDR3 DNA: TGCAGCGTTGGGGGACACCGAAGCACAGATACGCAGTATTTT
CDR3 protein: CSVGGHRSTDTQYF

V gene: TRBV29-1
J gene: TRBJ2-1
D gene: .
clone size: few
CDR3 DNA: TGCAGCGTTTTAATTTCCTACAATGAGCAGTTCTTC
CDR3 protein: CSVLISYNEQFF

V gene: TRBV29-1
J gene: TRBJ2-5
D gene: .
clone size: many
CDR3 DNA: TGCAGCGCTCCGGGACCCACGGGAGAGACCCAGTACTTC
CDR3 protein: CSAPGPTGETQYF

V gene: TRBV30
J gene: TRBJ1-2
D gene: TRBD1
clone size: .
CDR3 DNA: TGTGCCTGGAGTCCTTGGGACAGGGGCTATGGCTACACCTTC
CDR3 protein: CAWSPWDRGYGYTF

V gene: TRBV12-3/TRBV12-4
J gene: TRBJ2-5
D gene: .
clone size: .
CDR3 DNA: TGTGCCAGCAGTCCACAGGTCTACCAAGAGACCCAGTACTTC
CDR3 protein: CASSPQVYQETQYF

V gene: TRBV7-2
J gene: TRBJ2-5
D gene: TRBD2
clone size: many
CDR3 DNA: TGTGCCAGCAGCTCCAGACTAGCGGGACGGGAGACCCAGTACTTC
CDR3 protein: CASSSRLAGRETQYF

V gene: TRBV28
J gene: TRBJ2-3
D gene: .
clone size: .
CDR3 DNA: TGTGCCAGCAAAATGGGGGCGGGGGATTACACAGATACGCAGTATTTT
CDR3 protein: CASKMGAGDYTDTQYF

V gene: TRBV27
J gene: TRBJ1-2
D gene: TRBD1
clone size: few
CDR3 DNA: TGTGCCAGCAGTTCTGGACAGGCGTCCTATGGCTACACCTTC
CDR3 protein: CASSSGQASYGYTF

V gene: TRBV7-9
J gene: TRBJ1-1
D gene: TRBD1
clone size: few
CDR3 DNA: TGTGCCAGCAGCCCGACGCAGGGGGCGAACACTGAAGCTTTCTTT
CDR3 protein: CASSPTQGANTEAFF

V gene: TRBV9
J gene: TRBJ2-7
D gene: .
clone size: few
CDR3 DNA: TGTGCCAGCAGCGTAGAGGACAGTACGTTCTCCTACGAGCAGTACTTC
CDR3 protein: CASSVEDSTFSYEQYF

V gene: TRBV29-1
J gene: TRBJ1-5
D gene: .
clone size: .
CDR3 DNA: TGCAGCGTTGGCCAGGAGATCAATCAGCCCCAGCATTTT
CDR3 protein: CSVGQEINQPQHF